The 15 T cell receptor beta chains below all came from one sample that was sequenced in a study of shared clonotypes between healthy human individuals. Assay: immunoSEQ multiplex PCR; the TCRdb copy retains only in-frame clones and omits some. Altogether some 1.5 million clones are present, approximately 98% being singletons, with the ten largest covering roughly 0.42%. The sample comprised naive CD4+ T cells sorted from blood. Described subset: CD45RA+ positively selected. These receptors originate from a man under 40 in good health.

This sequence joins TRBV11-2 and TRBJ2-2, with 12 positions matching TRBD2. There are 16 residues in the CDR3. V shed 5 bases, J shed 6 bases, and the junction held 7 bases outside the gene matches. From germline, CDR1 is SGHAT and CDR2 FQNNGV. CDR3 region: CASSPTSGRLPGELFF. The CDR3 nucleotides read TGTGCCAGCAGCCCAACTAGCGGGAGGCTCCCCGGGGAGCTGTTTTTT. The complete variable domain, with remaining parts taken from reference TRBV11-2 and TRBJ2-2, reads EAGVAQSPRYKIIEKRQSVAFWCNPISGHATLYWYQQILGQGPKLLIQFQNNGVVDDSQLPKDRFSAERLKGVDSTLKIQPAKLEDSAVYLCASSPTSGRLPGELFFGEGSRLTVL.

This chain joins TRBV4-3 and TRBJ2-1; weak D call: TRBD1 (6 bases). This CDR3 spans 15 amino acids. The V and J ends lost 0 bases and 6 bases respectively, with 12 bases between them. Germline CDR1 is LGHNA and CDR2 is YSLEER. The CDR3 nucleotides are TGCGCCAGCAGCCAAGAAGGACAGAGCCCCAATGAGCAGTTCTTC. Encoded protein: CASSQEGQSPNEQFF.

The chain recombines TRBV7-9 with TRBJ2-5; possibly TRBD2 for D (6 bases). The assigned J gene may be wrong: the sequence end matches TRBJ2-7 better. This CDR3 region has 15 residues. The germline CDR1 and CDR2 sequences are SEHNR and FQNEAQ (reference sequence). The CDR3 reads CASSLERRGSYEQYF. The CDR3 DNA is TGTGCCAGCAGCTTAGAACGGAGGGGCTCCTACGAGCAGTACTTC.

The J gene is TRBJ2-2, the V gene TRBV29-1; tentative D call: TRBD1 (7 bases). CDR3 size: 15 residues. Trimming shortened V by 2 bases and J by 4 bases, and 14 bases separated the two germline ends. Germline CDR1 reads SQVTM; CDR2 reads ANQGSEA. This chain's CDR3 is CSVEQPGGSTGELFF. The CDR3 nucleotides are TGCAGCGTTGAACAGCCAGGGGGGAGCACCGGGGAGCTGTTTTTT.

In the case of this clone: Within the sample, other DNA sequences also encode this same CDR3. The V gene is TRBV30, the J gene TRBJ1-5; TRBD1 might be the D (5 bases). The CDR3 spans 13 residues. Per the germline V gene, CDR1 is GTSNPN and CDR2 is SVGIG (reference sequence). Trimming stripped 1 base from V and 7 bases from J, with 11 bases between. CDR3 in DNA: TGTGCCTGGAGTGGGGGCGGGGGGCAGCCCCAGCATTTT. It yields the protein CAWSGGGGQPQHF.

The chain links TRBV5-6 to TRBJ1-1, with D uncertain. V shed 4 bases and J shed 6 bases, with 16 bases lying between them. In germline, CDR1 is SGHDT, CDR2 YYEEEE. The CDR3 is 14 amino acids. As DNA, the CDR3 is TGTGCCAGCAGCCCCGGGAGGTGGGTCCCTGAAGCTTTCTTT. Amino acids: CASSPGRWVPEAFF.

The J gene is TRBJ2-7, the V gene TRBV28, with D tentatively TRBD1 (5 bases). V lost 5 bases to trimming and J lost 7 bases, with 18 bases between them. Germline V gene data show CDR1 as MDHEN and CDR2 as SYDVKM. CDR3 length: 14 amino acids. The CDR3 is CASSRVGLEDEQYF. DNA for the CDR3: TGTGCCAGCAGTAGGGTGGGGCTAGAGGATGAGCAGTACTTC.

The chain combines TRBV4-2 with TRBJ2-1, with 8 bases lining up with TRBD1. V gave up 0 bases and J gave up 5 bases; unmatched junction bases: 15. The germline V gene encodes CDR1 LGHNA and CDR2 YNFKEQ. CDR3 length equals 19 residues. CDR3 coding DNA: TGTGCCAGCAGCCAAGAAAGCGGTCTAGACAGGGGACAACACAATGAGCAGTTCTTC. Its translation is CASSQESGLDRGQHNEQFF.

The chain is built from TRBV5-6 and TRBJ2-5; no clear D gene. Germline assignment: CDR1 SGHDT and CDR2 YYEEEE. CDR3 length: 13 amino acids. V lost 3 bases, J lost 5 bases, and 11 bases lay in between. The CDR3: CASSSSVTETQYF. CDR3 nucleotides: TGTGCCAGCAGCTCCTCGGTTACGGAGACCCAGTACTTC.

CDR3 sequence: CASSLDAAGRNEQFF. CDR3 sequence (DNA): TGTGCCAGCAGCTTAGATGCCGCGGGAAGGAATGAGCAGTTCTTC. V gene TRBV11-3 combines with J gene TRBJ2-1, with D perhaps TRBD2 (6 bases). Trimming cost V 0 bases and J 7 bases, with 13 bases left between them. Per the germline V gene, CDR1 is SGHNT and CDR2 is YENEEA. This CDR3 comprises 15 residues.

Here the CDR3 reads CASRSSGRRDTQYF. For the CDR3, the DNA is TGTGCCAGCAGGTCTAGCGGGAGAAGAGATACGCAGTATTTT. V is TRBV28 and J is TRBJ2-3; 10 positions match TRBD2. The J segment lost 5 bases and the V segment lost 6 bases, leaving 5 bases of the junction unmatched. The germline CDR1 and CDR2 sequences are MDHEN and SYDVKM. The CDR3 is made up of 14 amino acids.

DNA for the CDR3: TGTGCCAGCAGCTTCGACAGGGTGGGCGACGGGGAGCTGTTTTTT. It encodes CASSFDRVGDGELFF. V is TRBV7-6 and J is TRBJ2-2; 7 positions agree with TRBD1. The junction had 8 bases not matched to a gene; V was cut back by 3 bases and J by 7 bases. Per the germline V gene, CDR1 is SGHVS and CDR2 is FNYEAQ. The CDR3 extends over 15 amino acids.

The rearrangement joins TRBV5-4 to TRBJ2-7; TRBD2 matches 10 bases. The CDR3 extends over 17 amino acids. V lost 0 bases to trimming and J lost 0 bases; unmatched junction nucleotides: 6. CDR1 is SGHNT and CDR2 is YYREEE in the germline V gene (reference sequence). CDR3 sequence reads: CASSLGLAGASSYEQYF. CDR3 nucleotides: TGTGCCAGCAGCTTGGGTCTAGCGGGAGCTAGCTCCTACGAGCAGTACTTC.

The chain couples TRBV27 to TRBJ2-3, with 13 bases identical to TRBD2. The CDR3 spans 19 residues. With V trimmed by 6 bases and J by 1 base, 13 bases remained unmatched. CDR1 is MNHEY, CDR2 SMNVEV, per germline (reference sequence). Here the CDR3 reads CASSPGLAGVSARTDTQYF. CDR3 in DNA: TGTGCCAGCAGCCCCGGACTAGCGGGAGTCTCTGCGCGCACAGATACGCAGTATTTT.

This clone was seen a single time. The chain has TRBV28 and TRBJ2-7; D call uncertain. CDR1 is MDHEN and CDR2 is SYDVKM in the germline V gene. The CDR3 runs to 12 residues. V was clipped by 5 bases and J by 1 base, with 6 bases between them. The CDR3 loop reads CASSPISYEQYF. CDR3 nucleotide sequence: TGTGCCAGCAGTCCCATTTCCTACGAGCAGTACTTC.